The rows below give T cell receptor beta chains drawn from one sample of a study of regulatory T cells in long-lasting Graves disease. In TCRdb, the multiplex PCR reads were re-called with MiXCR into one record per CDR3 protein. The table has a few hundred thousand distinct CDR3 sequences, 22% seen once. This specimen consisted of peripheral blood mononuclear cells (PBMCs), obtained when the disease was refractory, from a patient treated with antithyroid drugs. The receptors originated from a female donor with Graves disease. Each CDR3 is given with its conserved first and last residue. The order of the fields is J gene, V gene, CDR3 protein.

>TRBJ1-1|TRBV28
CASSSGRVNTEAFF
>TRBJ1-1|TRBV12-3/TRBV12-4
CANGGGQDTEAFF
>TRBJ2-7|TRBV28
CATRTGVAYEQYF
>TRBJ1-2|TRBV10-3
CAISESYTYGYTF
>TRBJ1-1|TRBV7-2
CASSLARGDTEAFF
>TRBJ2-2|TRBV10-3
CAISGAGRTNTGELFF
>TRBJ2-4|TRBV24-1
CATSDSPAGGIQYF
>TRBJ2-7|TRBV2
CASKTRGGSSYEQYF
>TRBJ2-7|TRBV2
CASSYGRTNSYEQYF
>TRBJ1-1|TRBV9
CASSVDEGRAFF
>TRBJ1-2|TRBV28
CASSTGTDHGYTF
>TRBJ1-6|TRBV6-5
CASSYSSRQNSPLHF
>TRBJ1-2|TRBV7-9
CASSLATGPGGDYTF
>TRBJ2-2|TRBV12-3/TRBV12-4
CASSPWTGSTGELFF
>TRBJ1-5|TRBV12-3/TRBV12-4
CASSFDQAQPQHF
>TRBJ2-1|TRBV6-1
CASSDRGQGVNEQFF
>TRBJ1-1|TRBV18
CASSLGEISTVAFF
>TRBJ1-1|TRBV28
CASRAGPKAFF
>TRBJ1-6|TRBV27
CASTRNWGAIDSPLHF
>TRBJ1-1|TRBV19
CASSIKGGHIAINTEAFF
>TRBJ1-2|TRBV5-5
CASSRGDAVGYTF
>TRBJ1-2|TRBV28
CASGRVRGYTF
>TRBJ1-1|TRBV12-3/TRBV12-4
CASSPRDTEAFF
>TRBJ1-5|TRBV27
CASSQHALTGNPFRGNQPQHF
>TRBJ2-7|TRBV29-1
CSAGGTGESYEQYF
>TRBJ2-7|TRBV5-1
CASSGGDYEQYF
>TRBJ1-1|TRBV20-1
CSARKLRVMNTEAFF
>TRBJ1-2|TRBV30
CAWMTERTGYTF
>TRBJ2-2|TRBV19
CATQGGGNTGELFF
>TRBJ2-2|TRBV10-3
CAISALAGDGELFF
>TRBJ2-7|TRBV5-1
CASSRQRTDEQYF
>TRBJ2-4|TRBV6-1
CASSLGDEDIQYF
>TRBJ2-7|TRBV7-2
CASSLVPGLVFHEQYF
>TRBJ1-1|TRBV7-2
CASSLASPEAFF
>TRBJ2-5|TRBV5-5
CASSLSVGGMGETQYF
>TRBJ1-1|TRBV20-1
CSAPDQNTEAFF
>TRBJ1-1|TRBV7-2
CASSPQGAQMVEAFF
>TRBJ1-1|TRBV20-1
CSPGPQMNTEAFF
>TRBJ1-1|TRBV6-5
CASSSNAGTGKTEAFF
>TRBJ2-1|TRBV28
CASHTRGRSYNEQFF
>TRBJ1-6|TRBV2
CASVRGYNSPLHF
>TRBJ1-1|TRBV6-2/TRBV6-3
CASSYFPSVAFF
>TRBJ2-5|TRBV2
CASSEAQGPRGTQYF
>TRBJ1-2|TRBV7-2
CASSPQGTGGYTF
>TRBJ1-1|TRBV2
CASRRRGTKNTEAFF
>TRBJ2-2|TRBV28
CASSSPWTSGANTGELFF
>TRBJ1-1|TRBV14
CASSPPRKRLGGYTEAFF
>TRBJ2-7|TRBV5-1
CASSLEARGYEQYF
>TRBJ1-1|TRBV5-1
CASSLGDPSEAFF
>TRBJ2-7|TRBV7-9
CASTPLDNSYEQYF
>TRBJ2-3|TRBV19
CASSIAGAGTDTQYF
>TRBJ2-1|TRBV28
CASSLRLAGGQSSGNEQFF
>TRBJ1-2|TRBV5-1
CASSLEGQGVGYTF
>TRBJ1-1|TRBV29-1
CSVSDRGTEAFF
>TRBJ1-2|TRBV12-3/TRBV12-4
CASRRDLTRSYGYTF